These 10 T cell receptor beta chains were all obtained from the same sample, sequenced in a study of shared clonotypes between healthy human individuals. The assay was immunoSEQ multiplex PCR, and TCRdb's table has in-frame clones only and misses some. The sample has about 600,000 clones; approximately 97% are singletons. Sequencing was carried out using naive CD4+ T cells sorted from blood. The subset denotes: CD45RA+ positively selected. These TCRs come from a woman in her 30s in good health.

V gene TRBV5-6 combines with J gene TRBJ2-7, with 8 bases matching TRBD1. This CDR3 has 15 residues. Germline CDR1 is SGHDT and CDR2 is YYEEEE. V lost 4 bases and J lost 2; bases outside the gene matches: 8. DNA of the CDR3: TGTGCCAGCAGCCAGTGGACAGGGACGACCTACGAGCAGTACTTC. It specifies CASSQWTGTTYEQYF.

V is TRBV18 and J is TRBJ2-3; 7 nucleotides line up with TRBD1. The CDR3 is 14 residues long. The germline V gene encodes CDR1 KGHSH and CDR2 LQKENI. With V trimmed by 3 bases and J by 9 bases, 9 bases remained unmatched. The CDR3 region has the DNA TGTGCCAGCTCACCTCAAAACGGACAGGAGACGCAGTATTTT. Protein: CASSPQNGQETQYF.

This clone was picked up a small number of times. The chain is built from TRBV5-4 and TRBJ1-2; D not resolved. The CDR3 covers 15 residues. Per the germline V gene, CDR1 is SGHNT and CDR2 is YYREEE (reference sequence). V was pared by 0 bases and J by 3 bases, with 12 bases between. The CDR3: CASSLDIQIDYGYTF. The DNA for the CDR3 is TGTGCCAGCAGCTTGGACATCCAGATTGACTATGGCTACACCTTC. The complete variable domain, with remaining parts taken from reference TRBV5-4 and TRBJ1-2, reads ETGVTQSPTHLIKTRGQQVTLRCSSQSGHNTVSWYQQALGQGPQFIFQYYREEENGRGNFPPRFSGLQFPNYSSELNVNALELDDSALYLCASSLDIQIDYGYTFGSGTRLTVV.

The genes are TRBV10-3 and TRBJ1-3, with D maybe TRBD1 (6 bases). Germline V lookup: CDR1 ENHRY, CDR2 SYGVKD. Deletions cut 7 bases from V and 0 bases from J, with 10 bases between. This CDR3 comprises 14 residues. The CDR3 DNA is TGTGCCATCACCACAGGGCACTCTGGAAACACCATATATTTT. The encoded protein is CAITTGHSGNTIYF.

This sequence joins TRBV6-1 and TRBJ2-5, with D perhaps matching TRBD1 (5 bases). Germline CDR1 MNHNS, CDR2 SASEGT. The V and J ends lost 7 bases and 2 bases respectively, with 11 bases between them. This CDR3 comprises 13 residues. Here the CDR3 reads CASKGVPQETQYF. In DNA form, the CDR3 reads TGTGCCAGCAAAGGGGTTCCACAAGAGACCCAGTACTTC.

The chain couples TRBV11-2 to TRBJ2-2, with 7 bases fitting TRBD1. Germline lookup yields CDR1 SGHAT and CDR2 FQNNGV. The CDR3 runs to 18 residues. With 5 bases clipped from V and 2 bases from J, the junction kept 14 bases outside the gene matches. CDR3 coding DNA: TGTGCCAGCAGCCTAATGGGAACTACAGGGGTTAACACCGGGGAGCTGTTTTTT. As protein: CASSLMGTTGVNTGELFF.

This chain connects TRBV6-6 to TRBJ2-3; no reliable D call. The CDR3 consists of 14 residues. Per the germline V gene, CDR1 is MNHNY and CDR2 is SVGAGI (reference sequence). Trimming cost V 2 bases and J 0 bases, with 6 bases left between them. CDR3 sequence reads: CASSYPESTDTQYF. The CDR3 DNA reads as TGTGCCAGCAGTTACCCCGAGAGCACAGATACGCAGTATTTT.

This clone was counted once. Here the CDR3 DNA reads TGTGCCACCAGCATCCCCGGGGGATACGAGCAGTACTTC. Translating it yields CATSIPGGYEQYF. The chain carries TRBV15 and TRBJ2-7; TRBD2 is a possible D gene (6 bases). Germline V gene sequence: CDR1 LNHNV, CDR2 YYDKDF (reference sequence). Trimming shortened V by 4 bases and J by 4 bases, and 11 bases separated the two germline ends. This CDR3 has 13 amino acids. Complete variable domain (other parts from reference TRBV15 and TRBJ2-7): DAMVIQNPRYQVTQFGKPVTLSCSQTLNHNVMYWYQQKSSQAPKLLFHYYDKDFNNEADTPDNFQSRRPNTSFCFLDIRSPGLGDTAMYLCATSIPGGYEQYFGPGTRLTVT.

The rearrangement uses TRBV4-2 and TRBJ2-3; 12 bases agree with TRBD2. CDR3 length: 16 residues. V lost 2 bases, J lost 2 bases, and 2 bases stayed unmatched. In germline, CDR1 is LGHNA, CDR2 YNFKEQ. The CDR3 here is CASSQSSGRDTDTQYF. The CDR3 nucleotides are TGTGCCAGCAGCCAATCTAGCGGGAGGGACACAGATACGCAGTATTTT.

This rearrangement joins TRBV4-1 to TRBJ2-6; 9 positions match TRBD1. The CDR3 contains 19 residues. V lost 4 bases, J lost 0 bases, and 10 bases stayed unmatched. Germline CDR1 reads MGHRA; CDR2 reads YSYEKL. CDR3 coding DNA: TGCGCCAGCAGCCGCTACAGGACAGGGGAAGTCTCTGGGGCCAACGTCCTGACTTTC. Its translation: CASSRYRTGEVSGANVLTF.